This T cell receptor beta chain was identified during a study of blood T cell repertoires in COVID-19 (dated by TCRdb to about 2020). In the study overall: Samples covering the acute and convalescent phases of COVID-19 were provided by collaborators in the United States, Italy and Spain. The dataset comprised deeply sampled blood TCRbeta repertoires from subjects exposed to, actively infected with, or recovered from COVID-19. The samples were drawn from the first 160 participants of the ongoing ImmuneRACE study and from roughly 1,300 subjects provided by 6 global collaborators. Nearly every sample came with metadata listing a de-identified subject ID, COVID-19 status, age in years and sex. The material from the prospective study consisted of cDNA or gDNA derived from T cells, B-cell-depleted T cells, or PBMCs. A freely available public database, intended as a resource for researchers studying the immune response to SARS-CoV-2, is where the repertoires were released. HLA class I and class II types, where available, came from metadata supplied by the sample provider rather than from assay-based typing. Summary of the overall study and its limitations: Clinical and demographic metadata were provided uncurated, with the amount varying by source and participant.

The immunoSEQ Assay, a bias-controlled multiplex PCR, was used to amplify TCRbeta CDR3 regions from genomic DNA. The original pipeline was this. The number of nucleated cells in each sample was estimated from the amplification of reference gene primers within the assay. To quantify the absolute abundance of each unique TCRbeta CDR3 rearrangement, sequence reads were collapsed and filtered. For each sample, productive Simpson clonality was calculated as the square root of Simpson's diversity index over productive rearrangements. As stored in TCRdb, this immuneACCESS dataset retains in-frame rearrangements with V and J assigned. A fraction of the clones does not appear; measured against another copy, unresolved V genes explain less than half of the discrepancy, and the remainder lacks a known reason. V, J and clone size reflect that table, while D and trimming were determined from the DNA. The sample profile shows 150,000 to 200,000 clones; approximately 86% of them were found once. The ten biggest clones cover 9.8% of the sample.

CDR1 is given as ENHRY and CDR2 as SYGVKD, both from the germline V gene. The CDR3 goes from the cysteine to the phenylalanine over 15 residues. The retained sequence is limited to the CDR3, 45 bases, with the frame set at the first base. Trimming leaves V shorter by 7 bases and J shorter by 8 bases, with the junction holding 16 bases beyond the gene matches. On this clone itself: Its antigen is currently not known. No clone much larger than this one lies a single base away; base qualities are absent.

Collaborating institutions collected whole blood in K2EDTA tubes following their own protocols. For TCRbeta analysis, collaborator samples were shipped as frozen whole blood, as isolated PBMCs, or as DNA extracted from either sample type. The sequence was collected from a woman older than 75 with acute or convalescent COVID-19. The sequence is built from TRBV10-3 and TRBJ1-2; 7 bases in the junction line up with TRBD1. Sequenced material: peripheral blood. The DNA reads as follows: TGTGCCATCAAGGGGACAGTATTTGATTCGGGAGGCTACACCTTC. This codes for CAIKGTVFDSGGYTF.